The following is a T cell receptor beta chain sequence with its context. Its antigen remains unknown. The data were obtained in a study of cytomegalovirus exposure and HLA in healthy donors. With V trimmed by 5 bases and J by 3 bases, 6 bases remained unmatched. Germline V lookup: CDR1 MNHEY, CDR2 SMNVEV (reference sequence). The CDR3 loop spans 16 amino acids. Study observations and caveats: Links to common viral pathogens appeared, in a later analysis, for several of the most significant clusters.

The PCR had 60 Vbeta and 13 Jbeta primers. This table comes from immunoSEQ multiplex PCR, and its TCRdb copy is limited to in-frame clones, with some not included. Of under 150,000 clones in the sample, roughly 82% were seen once. The genes are TRBV27 and TRBJ2-2, with 10 bases lining up with TRBD2. This TCR came from a male donor in good health and CMV-seropositive. What was sequenced was PBMCs. The CDR3 region is CASSPIAGGDTGELFF. CDR3 DNA: TGTGCCAGCAGTCCTATAGCGGGAGGAGACACCGGGGAGCTGTTTTTT.